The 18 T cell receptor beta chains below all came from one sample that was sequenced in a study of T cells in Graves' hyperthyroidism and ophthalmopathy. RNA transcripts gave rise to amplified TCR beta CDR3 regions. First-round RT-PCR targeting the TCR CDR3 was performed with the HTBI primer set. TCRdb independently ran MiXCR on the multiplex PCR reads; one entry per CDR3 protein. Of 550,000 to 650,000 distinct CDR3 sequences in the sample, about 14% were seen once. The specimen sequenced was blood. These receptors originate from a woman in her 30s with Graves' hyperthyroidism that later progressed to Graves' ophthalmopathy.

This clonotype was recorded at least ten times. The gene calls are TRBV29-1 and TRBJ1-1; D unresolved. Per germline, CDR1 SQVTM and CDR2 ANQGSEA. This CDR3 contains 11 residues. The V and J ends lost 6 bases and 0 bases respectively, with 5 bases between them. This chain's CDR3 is CSVSMNTEAFF. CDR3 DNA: TGCAGCGTATCCATGAACACTGAAGCTTTCTTT.

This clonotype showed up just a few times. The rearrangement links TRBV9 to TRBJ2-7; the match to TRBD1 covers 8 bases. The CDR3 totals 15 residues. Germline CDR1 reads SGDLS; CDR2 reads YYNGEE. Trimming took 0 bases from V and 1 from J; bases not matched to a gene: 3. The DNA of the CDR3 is TGTGCCAGCAGCGTAGGGACAGGGCCTTCCTACGAGCAGTACTTC. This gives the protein CASSVGTGPSYEQYF. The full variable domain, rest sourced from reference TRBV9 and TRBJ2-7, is DSGVTQTPKHLITATGQRVTLRCSPRSGDLSVYWYQQSLDQGLQFLIQYYNGEERAKGNILERFSAQQFPDLHSELNLSSLELGDSALYFCASSVGTGPSYEQYFGPGTRLTVT.

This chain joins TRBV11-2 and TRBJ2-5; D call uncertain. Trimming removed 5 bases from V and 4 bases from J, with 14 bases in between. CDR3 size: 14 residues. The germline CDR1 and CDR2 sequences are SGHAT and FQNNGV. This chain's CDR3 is CASSPLGLLETQYF. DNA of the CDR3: TGTGCCAGCAGCCCGCTGGGGTTGTTAGAGACCCAGTACTTC.

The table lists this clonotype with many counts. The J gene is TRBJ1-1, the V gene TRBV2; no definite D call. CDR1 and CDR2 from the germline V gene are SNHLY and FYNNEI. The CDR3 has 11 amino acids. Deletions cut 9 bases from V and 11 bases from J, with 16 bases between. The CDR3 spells CASTSPRLAFF. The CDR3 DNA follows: TGTGCCAGTACCTCGCCCAGGTTGGCTTTCTTT.

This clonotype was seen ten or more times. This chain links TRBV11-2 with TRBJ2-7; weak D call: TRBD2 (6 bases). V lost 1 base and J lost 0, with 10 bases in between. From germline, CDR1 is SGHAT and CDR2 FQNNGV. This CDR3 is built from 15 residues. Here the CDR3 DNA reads TGTGCCAGCAGCTTAGCGGGGGACTTCTCCTACGAGCAGTACTTC. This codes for CASSLAGDFSYEQYF.

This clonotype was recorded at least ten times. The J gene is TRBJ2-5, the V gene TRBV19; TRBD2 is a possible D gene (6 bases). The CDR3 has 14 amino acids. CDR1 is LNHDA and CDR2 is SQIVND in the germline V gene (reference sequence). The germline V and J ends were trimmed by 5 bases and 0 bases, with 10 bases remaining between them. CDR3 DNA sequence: TGTGCCAGTAGTGTCCGGGAGTACCAAGAGACCCAGTACTTC. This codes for CASSVREYQETQYF.

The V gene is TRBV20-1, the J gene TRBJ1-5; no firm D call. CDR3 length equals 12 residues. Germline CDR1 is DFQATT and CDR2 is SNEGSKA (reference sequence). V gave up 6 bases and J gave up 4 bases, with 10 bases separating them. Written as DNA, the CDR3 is TGCAGTGCGGCCAGACCTAATCAGCCCCAGCATTTT. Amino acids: CSAARPNQPQHF.

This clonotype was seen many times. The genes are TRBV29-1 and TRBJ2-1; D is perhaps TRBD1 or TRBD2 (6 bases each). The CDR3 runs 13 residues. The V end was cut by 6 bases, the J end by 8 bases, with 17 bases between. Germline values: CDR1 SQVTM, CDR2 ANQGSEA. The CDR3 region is CSVAPSGGDEQFF. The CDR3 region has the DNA TGCAGCGTGGCACCTTCCGGGGGCGATGAGCAGTTCTTC.

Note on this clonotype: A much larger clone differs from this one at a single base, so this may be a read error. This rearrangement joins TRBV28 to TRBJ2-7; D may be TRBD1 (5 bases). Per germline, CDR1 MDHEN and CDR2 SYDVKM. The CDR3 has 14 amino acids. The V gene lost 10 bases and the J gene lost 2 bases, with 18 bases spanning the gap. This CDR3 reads CAITFQGYPYEQYF. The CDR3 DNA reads TGTGCCATCACTTTCCAGGGTTACCCCTACGAGCAGTACTTC. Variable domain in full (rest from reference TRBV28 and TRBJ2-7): DVKVTQSSRYLVKRTGEKVFLECVQDMDHENMFWYRQDPGLGLRLIYFSYDVKMKEKGDIPEGYSVSREKKERFSLILESASTNQTSMYLCAITFQGYPYEQYFGPGTRLTVT.

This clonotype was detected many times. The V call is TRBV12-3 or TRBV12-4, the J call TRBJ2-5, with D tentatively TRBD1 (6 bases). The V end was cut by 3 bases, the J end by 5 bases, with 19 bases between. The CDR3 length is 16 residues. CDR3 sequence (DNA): TGTGCCAGCAGTTTTCTCCCGGGACAATCTGGGGAGACCCAGTACTTC. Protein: CASSFLPGQSGETQYF.

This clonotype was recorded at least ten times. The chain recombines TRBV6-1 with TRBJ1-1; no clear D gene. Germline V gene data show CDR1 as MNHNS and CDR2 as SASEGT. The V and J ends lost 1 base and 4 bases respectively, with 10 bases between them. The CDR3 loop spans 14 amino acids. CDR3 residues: CASSEGANPTEAFF. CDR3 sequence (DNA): TGTGCCAGCAGTGAAGGAGCAAATCCCACTGAAGCTTTCTTT.

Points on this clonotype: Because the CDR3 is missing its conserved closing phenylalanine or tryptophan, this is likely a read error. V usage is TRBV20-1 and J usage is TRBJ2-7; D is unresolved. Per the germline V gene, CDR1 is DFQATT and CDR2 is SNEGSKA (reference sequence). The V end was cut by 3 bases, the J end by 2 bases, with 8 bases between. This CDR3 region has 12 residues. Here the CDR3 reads CSASRLPYEQYL. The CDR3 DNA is TGCAGTGCTAGCAGGTTACCCTACGAGCAGTACCTC.

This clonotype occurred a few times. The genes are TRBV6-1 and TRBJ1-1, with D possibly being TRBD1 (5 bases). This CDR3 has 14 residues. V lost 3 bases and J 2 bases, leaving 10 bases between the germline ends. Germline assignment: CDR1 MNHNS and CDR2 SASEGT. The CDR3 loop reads CASSDPDINTEAFF. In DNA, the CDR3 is TGTGCCAGCAGTGACCCGGACATCAACACTGAAGCTTTCTTT.

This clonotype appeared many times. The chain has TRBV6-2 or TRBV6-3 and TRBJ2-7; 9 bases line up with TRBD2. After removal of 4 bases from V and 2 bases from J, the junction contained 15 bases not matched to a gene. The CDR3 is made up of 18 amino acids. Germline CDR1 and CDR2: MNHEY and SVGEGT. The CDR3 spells CASSSPASGTTLPYEQYF. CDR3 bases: TGTGCCAGCAGTTCCCCGGCTAGCGGGACGACTCTCCCCTACGAGCAGTACTTC.

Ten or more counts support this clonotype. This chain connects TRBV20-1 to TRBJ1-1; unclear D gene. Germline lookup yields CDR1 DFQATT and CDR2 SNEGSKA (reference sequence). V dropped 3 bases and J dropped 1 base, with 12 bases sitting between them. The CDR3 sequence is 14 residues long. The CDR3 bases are TGCAGTGCTAGCATGGTACCGACGAACACTGAAGCTTTCTTT. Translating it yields CSASMVPTNTEAFF.

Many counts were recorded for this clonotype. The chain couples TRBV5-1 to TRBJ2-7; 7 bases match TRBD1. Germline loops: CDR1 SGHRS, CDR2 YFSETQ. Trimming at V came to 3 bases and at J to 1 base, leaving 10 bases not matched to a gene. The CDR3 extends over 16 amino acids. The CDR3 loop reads CASSSPVQGVSYEQYF. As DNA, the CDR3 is TGCGCCAGCAGCTCCCCCGTGCAGGGGGTTTCCTACGAGCAGTACTTC.

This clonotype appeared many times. CDR3 residues: CASGLSGANVLTF. CDR3 nucleotide sequence: TGTGCCAGCGGCCTCTCTGGGGCCAACGTCCTGACTTTC. The chain has TRBV25-1 and TRBJ2-6; the D is unclear. Trimming cost V 8 bases and J 0 bases, with 5 bases left between them. The CDR3 consists of 13 residues. The germline CDR1 and CDR2 sequences are MGHDK and SYGVNS.

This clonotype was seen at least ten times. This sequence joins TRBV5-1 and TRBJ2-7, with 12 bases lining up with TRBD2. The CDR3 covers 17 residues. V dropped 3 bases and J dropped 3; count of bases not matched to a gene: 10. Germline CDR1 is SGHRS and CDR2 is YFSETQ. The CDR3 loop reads CASSSAGTSGLFYEQYF. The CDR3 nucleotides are TGCGCCAGCAGCTCAGCGGGGACTAGCGGGCTGTTCTACGAGCAGTACTTC.